A selection of T cell receptor beta chains follows, all from one sample in a study of identical twins. A single record per CDR3 protein comes from TCRdb applying MiXCR to the 5' RACE reads. The profile shows some 560,000 distinct CDR3 sequences, just under 10% of them singletons. These data were likewise used in another study, on yellow fever vaccine responses in identical twins.

Sequencing was carried out using PBMCs. These receptors all stem from a woman aged 18-30 years in good health. Each CDR3 is given with its conserved first and last residue. D genes are given only for firm matches. Only some rows state a clone size, as once, few, many or a class for expanded clones.

abundance: few; d_gene: TRBD1; v_gene: TRBV4-3; j_gene: TRBJ1-2; CDR3aa: CASSPRDRGYGYTF; CDR3nt: TGCGCCAGCAGCCCTCGGGACAGAGGCTATGGCTACACCTTC
abundance: many; d_gene: TRBD1; v_gene: TRBV15; j_gene: TRBJ1-4; CDR3aa: CATSDTDRGRNEKLFF; CDR3nt: TGTGCCACCAGCGACACTGACAGGGGAAGAAATGAAAAACTGTTTTTT
abundance: NA; d_gene: NA; v_gene: TRBV5-1; j_gene: TRBJ2-7; CDR3aa: CASSSGGGGPYEQYF; CDR3nt: TGCGCCAGCAGCTCTGGTGGGGGCGGGCCCTACGAGCAGTACTTC
abundance: once; d_gene: TRBD1; v_gene: TRBV7-9; j_gene: TRBJ2-5; CDR3aa: CASSLVRTGSETQNF; CDR3nt: TGTGCCAGCAGCTTAGTTAGGACAGGGAGCGAGACCCAGAACTTC
abundance: NA; d_gene: TRBD1; v_gene: TRBV20-1; j_gene: TRBJ2-1; CDR3aa: CSARAPGQGGNNEQFF; CDR3nt: TGCAGTGCTAGAGCCCCCGGACAGGGGGGCAACAATGAGCAGTTCTTC
abundance: many; d_gene: NA; v_gene: TRBV20-1; j_gene: TRBJ2-5; CDR3aa: CSAREGSGPETQYF; CDR3nt: TGCAGTGCTAGAGAGGGCTCTGGCCCAGAGACCCAGTACTTC
abundance: many; d_gene: TRBD1; v_gene: TRBV7-8; j_gene: TRBJ2-3; CDR3aa: CASSPRQGAGTDTQYF; CDR3nt: TGTGCCAGCAGCCCTAGACAGGGGGCAGGGACAGATACGCAGTATTTT
abundance: NA; d_gene: TRBD2; v_gene: TRBV6-1; j_gene: TRBJ2-7; CDR3aa: CASRRRPASGSYEQYF; CDR3nt: TGTGCCAGCAGAAGAAGGCCCGCTAGCGGGAGTTACGAGCAGTACTTC
abundance: many; d_gene: TRBD2; v_gene: TRBV6-2/TRBV6-3; j_gene: TRBJ2-5; CDR3aa: CASSSLAGVETQYF; CDR3nt: TGTGCCAGCAGTTCGCTAGCGGGAGTTGAGACCCAGTACTTC
abundance: few; d_gene: NA; v_gene: TRBV4-1; j_gene: TRBJ2-1; CDR3aa: CASSQAEDEQFF; CDR3nt: TGCGCCAGCAGTCAAGCAGAGGATGAGCAGTTCTTC
abundance: few; d_gene: NA; v_gene: TRBV5-1; j_gene: TRBJ2-1; CDR3aa: CASSPTVNEQFF; CDR3nt: TGCGCCAGCAGCCCGACGGTAAATGAGCAGTTCTTC
abundance: NA; d_gene: NA; v_gene: TRBV9; j_gene: TRBJ2-3; CDR3aa: CASSVAMRDTQYF; CDR3nt: TGTGCCAGCAGCGTAGCGATGAGAGATACGCAGTATTTT
abundance: few; d_gene: TRBD1; v_gene: TRBV6-1; j_gene: TRBJ2-3; CDR3aa: CATPRTGTYTQYF; CDR3nt: TGTGCCACCCCAAGGACAGGGACCTATACGCAGTATTTT
abundance: NA; d_gene: NA; v_gene: TRBV5-1; j_gene: TRBJ2-1; CDR3aa: CASSHGQYNEQFF; CDR3nt: TGCGCCAGCAGCCACGGACAGTACAATGAGCAGTTCTTC
abundance: few; d_gene: NA; v_gene: TRBV3-1; j_gene: TRBJ2-5; CDR3aa: CASSQISQETQYF; CDR3nt: TGTGCCAGCAGCCAAATTAGCCAGGAGACCCAGTACTTC
abundance: few; d_gene: NA; v_gene: TRBV5-1; j_gene: TRBJ2-2; CDR3aa: CASSITNTGELFF; CDR3nt: TGCGCCAGCAGCATCACGAACACCGGGGAGCTGTTTTTT
abundance: NA; d_gene: NA; v_gene: TRBV18; j_gene: TRBJ2-3; CDR3aa: CASSPVPGAPDTQYF; CDR3nt: TGTGCCAGCTCACCAGTGCCGGGGGCCCCAGATACGCAGTATTTT
abundance: few; d_gene: NA; v_gene: TRBV7-9; j_gene: TRBJ1-1; CDR3aa: CASSLDTNTEAFF; CDR3nt: TGTGCCAGCAGCTTAGACACAAACACTGAAGCTTTCTTT
abundance: NA; d_gene: NA; v_gene: TRBV12-3/TRBV12-4; j_gene: TRBJ1-1; CDR3aa: CASTPRQQNTEAFF; CDR3nt: TGTGCCAGCACCCCCCGTCAGCAGAACACTGAAGCTTTCTTT
abundance: NA; d_gene: TRBD1; v_gene: TRBV5-6; j_gene: TRBJ2-1; CDR3aa: CASNRRQGSRNYNEQFF; CDR3nt: TGTGCCAGCAACCGGAGACAGGGGTCCCGAAACTACAATGAGCAGTTCTTC
abundance: few; d_gene: NA; v_gene: TRBV5-1; j_gene: TRBJ2-6; CDR3aa: CASLGQNRDSHSGANVLTF; CDR3nt: TGCGCCAGCTTAGGCCAAAACCGGGACTCACACTCTGGGGCCAACGTCCTGACTTTC
abundance: many; d_gene: TRBD2; v_gene: TRBV20-1; j_gene: TRBJ2-1; CDR3aa: CSARAILAAWGNEQFF; CDR3nt: TGCAGTGCTAGAGCGATTCTAGCGGCCTGGGGAAATGAGCAGTTCTTC
abundance: many; d_gene: NA; v_gene: TRBV10-3; j_gene: TRBJ2-7; CDR3aa: CAISEGALGLSGEQYF; CDR3nt: TGTGCCATCAGTGAGGGTGCTTTGGGACTCTCGGGCGAGCAGTACTTC
abundance: many; d_gene: NA; v_gene: TRBV6-5; j_gene: TRBJ2-1; CDR3aa: CASSYGSLSSYNEQFF; CDR3nt: TGTGCCAGCAGTTACGGTAGTCTTAGCTCCTACAATGAGCAGTTCTTC
abundance: NA; d_gene: NA; v_gene: TRBV20-1; j_gene: TRBJ2-2; CDR3aa: CSARTRQEITGELFF; CDR3nt: TGCAGTGCCCGAACGAGACAGGAAATCACCGGGGAGCTGTTTTTT
abundance: few; d_gene: TRBD2; v_gene: TRBV5-6; j_gene: TRBJ2-2; CDR3aa: CASSLVTSGRIGVNTGELFF; CDR3nt: TGTGCCAGCAGCTTGGTGACTAGCGGGAGGATAGGGGTGAACACCGGGGAGCTGTTTTTT
abundance: NA; d_gene: TRBD2; v_gene: TRBV7-2; j_gene: TRBJ2-2; CDR3aa: CASSLGPPGGVAGELFF; CDR3nt: TGTGCCAGCAGCTTAGGTCCCCCCGGGGGGGTCGCCGGGGAGCTGTTTTTT
abundance: many; d_gene: NA; v_gene: TRBV27; j_gene: TRBJ2-7; CDR3aa: CASRFTALNYEQYF; CDR3nt: TGTGCCAGCAGATTTACGGCCCTAAACTACGAGCAGTACTTC
abundance: NA; d_gene: TRBD2; v_gene: TRBV12-3/TRBV12-4; j_gene: TRBJ2-3; CDR3aa: CASSIAGGTDTQYF; CDR3nt: TGTGCCAGCAGCATAGCGGGGGGCACAGATACGCAGTATTTT
abundance: NA; d_gene: NA; v_gene: TRBV11-2; j_gene: TRBJ2-3; CDR3aa: CASSLDLALDTQYF; CDR3nt: TGTGCCAGCAGCTTAGATTTGGCTTTAGATACGCAGTATTTT